The 9 T cell receptor beta chains below all came from one sample that was sequenced in a study of shared clonotypes between healthy human individuals. Assay: immunoSEQ multiplex PCR; the TCRdb copy retains only in-frame clones and omits some. The sample records 2.5 million or so clones, around 90% being singletons. The sequencing sample was made of naive CD4+ T cells sorted from blood. Subset denoted: CD45RA+ positively selected. These receptors were taken from a man between 18 and 35 years old in good health.

V gene TRBV19 combines with J gene TRBJ1-2, with 11 bases that match TRBD1. V shed 5 bases, J shed 7 bases, and the junction held 15 bases outside the gene matches. This CDR3 has 17 amino acids. Per germline, CDR1 LNHDA and CDR2 SQIVND (reference sequence). The CDR3 DNA reads as TGTGCCAGTAGTTTAGTACGATCTGGACAGGGGGCGAGTGGCTACACCTTC. Its protein product is CASSLVRSGQGASGYTF.

Points on this clone: Other DNA sequences of this sample code for an identical CDR3. V and J are TRBV19 and TRBJ1-5, with D maybe TRBD1 (5 bases). Germline loops: CDR1 LNHDA, CDR2 SQIVND (reference sequence). The CDR3 loop spans 14 amino acids. Trimming stripped 4 bases from V and 0 bases from J, with 7 bases between. CDR3 DNA sequence: TGTGCCAGTAGTACTCAGGGTAGCAATCAGCCCCAGCATTTT. Translated: CASSTQGSNQPQHF.

The CDR3 protein is CASSYGQGRPRETQYF. CDR3 bases: TGTGCCAGCAGTTACGGCCAGGGGAGGCCGAGGGAGACCCAGTACTTC. This rearrangement joins TRBV6-5 to TRBJ2-5; either TRBD1 or TRBD2 may supply D (6 bases each). The V end lost 2 bases, the J end lost 5 bases, and 18 bases lay between the germline ends. CDR3 length equals 16 residues. The germline CDR1 and CDR2 sequences are MNHEY and SVGAGI.

This chain uses TRBV30 with TRBJ2-1; 7 bases line up with TRBD2. CDR1 GTSNPN and CDR2 SVGIG come from the germline V gene (reference sequence). The CDR3 totals 17 residues. V lost 0 bases to trimming and J lost 7 bases; unmatched junction nucleotides: 15. CDR3 coding DNA: TGTGCCTGGAGTGTACGGCGGGGGACGGGATCCCAAAATGAGCAGTTCTTC. This sequence encodes CAWSVRRGTGSQNEQFF.

In this sample, this clone turned up once. This chain links TRBV11-2 with TRBJ1-1; D might be TRBD1 (5 bases). CDR1 is SGHAT and CDR2 is FQNNGV in the germline V gene. This CDR3 spans 15 amino acids. With 2 bases removed from V and 4 bases from J, the gap between germline ends came to 14 bases. CDR3 protein: CASSLLDRTVTEAFF. CDR3 sequence (DNA): TGTGCCAGCAGCTTATTAGACAGAACTGTCACTGAAGCTTTCTTT. Combining the CDR3 with reference TRBV11-2 and TRBJ1-1 gives the whole variable domain EAGVAQSPRYKIIEKRQSVAFWCNPISGHATLYWYQQILGQGPKLLIQFQNNGVVDDSQLPKDRFSAERLKGVDSTLKIQPAKLEDSAVYLCASSLLDRTVTEAFFGQGTRLTVV.

This clone was counted a single time. The CDR3 spells CASAGQRNTEAFF. In DNA form, the CDR3 reads TGTGCCAGCGCGGGACAGAGGAACACTGAAGCTTTCTTT. This chain connects TRBV18 to TRBJ1-1; 7 nucleotides line up with TRBD1. CDR1 is KGHSH, CDR2 LQKENI, per germline. J lost 1 base, V lost 8 bases, and 4 bases had no gene match. The CDR3 has 13 amino acids.

This clone was detected a few times. The DNA for the CDR3 is TGTGCCAGCAGCCTCCAGCGCGAGTCCGGGGAGCTGTTTTTT. Translating gives CASSLQRESGELFF. The chain links TRBV5-4 to TRBJ2-2; no clear D. Trimming cost V 4 bases and J 6 bases, with 13 bases left between them. CDR1 and CDR2 (germline): SGHNT, YYREEE (reference sequence). This CDR3 spans 14 amino acids.

This clone was observed a single time. The chain joins TRBV7-2 to TRBJ2-2, with TRBD1 as a possible D gene (5 bases). The CDR3 runs to 15 residues. Trimming removed 1 base from V and 4 bases from J, with 10 bases in between. Germline loops: CDR1 SGHTA, CDR2 FQGNSA. CDR3 in DNA: TGTGCCAGCAGCTTAGTTCCAGGGTCCACCGGGGAGCTGTTTTTT. This gives the protein CASSLVPGSTGELFF.

This clone was observed once. The V call is TRBV12-5, the J call TRBJ1-1; D ambiguous. Germline CDR1 is LGHNT and CDR2 is FRNRAP. Trimming stripped 0 bases from V and 0 bases from J, with 14 bases between. The CDR3 is 17 amino acids. The CDR3 DNA reads TGTGCTAGTGGTTTGGTACTTTCGGGTTCTATGAACACTGAAGCTTTCTTT. Amino acid sequence: CASGLVLSGSMNTEAFF.